This TCR beta chain was sequenced during a study of OX40 agonist ivuxolimab in advanced cancers. Study at large: Participants averaged roughly 60 years of age (range roughly 23 to 85) and were approximately 81% male. Around 40% of patients had received prior checkpoint inhibitor therapy.

The CDR3 runs 14 residues. Germline loops: CDR1 MNHEY, CDR2 SVGAGI. Losses at the gene ends were 6 bases for V and 2 bases for J; bases not matched to a gene: 7. TCRdb keeps only in-frame clones here, not all; method: immunoSEQ multiplex PCR. The table shows tens of thousands of clones, with about 88% occurring only once. The sequence was obtained from an adult with an advanced solid tumor such as melanoma, head and neck, liver or kidney cancer. The V gene is TRBV6-5, the J gene TRBJ2-7; 7 bases agree with TRBD1. Sample: CD4+ or CD8+ T cells sorted from blood, taken in a trial of the OX40 agonist ivuxolimab. The CDR3, as DNA: TGTGCCAGCAGCCCCGGGACAGCAACCTACGAGCAGTACTTC. This gives the protein CASSPGTATYEQYF.